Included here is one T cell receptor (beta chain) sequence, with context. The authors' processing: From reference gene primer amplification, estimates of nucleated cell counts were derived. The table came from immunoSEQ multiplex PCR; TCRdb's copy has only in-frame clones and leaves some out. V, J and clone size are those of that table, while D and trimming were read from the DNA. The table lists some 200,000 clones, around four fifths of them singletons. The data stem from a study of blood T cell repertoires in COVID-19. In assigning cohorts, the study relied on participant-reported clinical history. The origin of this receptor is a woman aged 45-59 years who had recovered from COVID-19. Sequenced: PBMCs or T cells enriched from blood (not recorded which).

For the CDR3, the DNA is TGTGCCAGCAGCCAACGGGACAGGTGGGACAATGAGCAGTTCTTC. This translates into CASSQRDRWDNEQFF. J is TRBJ2-1 and V is TRBV21-1; the table names TRBD1, a call not compared with the DNA. TRBV21-1 is noted as a pseudogene. The CDR3 loop spans 15 amino acids.